This TCR beta chain was captured in a study of Tregs in tolerant kidney transplant recipients. Assay used: immunoSEQ multiplex PCR; TCRdb lists only in-frame clones, some missing. The data show over 15,000 clones, 53% seen once. The CDR3 loop spans 15 amino acids. Germline CDR1 SEHNR, CDR2 FQNEAQ (reference sequence). J was trimmed by 2 bases and V by 2 bases; bases with no gene match: 6. Details on this clone: Its specificity is unknown.

The study's findings and limits: The small number of patients limits these findings pending further validation.

FACS sorting followed an approximately six-day coculture of CFSE-labeled recipient PBMCs with irradiated graft donor PBMCs. This clonotype was sampled from a human patient who received a combined kidney and bone marrow transplant. This sample comprised CD4+ T cells from blood cultured with allogeneic cells, obtained before the transplant. V is TRBV7-9 and J is TRBJ2-7; 7 positions agree with TRBD1. This CDR3 reads CASSLLKGAPYEQYF. The DNA of the CDR3 is TGTGCCAGCAGCTTACTAAAGGGGGCCCCCTACGAGCAGTACTTC.